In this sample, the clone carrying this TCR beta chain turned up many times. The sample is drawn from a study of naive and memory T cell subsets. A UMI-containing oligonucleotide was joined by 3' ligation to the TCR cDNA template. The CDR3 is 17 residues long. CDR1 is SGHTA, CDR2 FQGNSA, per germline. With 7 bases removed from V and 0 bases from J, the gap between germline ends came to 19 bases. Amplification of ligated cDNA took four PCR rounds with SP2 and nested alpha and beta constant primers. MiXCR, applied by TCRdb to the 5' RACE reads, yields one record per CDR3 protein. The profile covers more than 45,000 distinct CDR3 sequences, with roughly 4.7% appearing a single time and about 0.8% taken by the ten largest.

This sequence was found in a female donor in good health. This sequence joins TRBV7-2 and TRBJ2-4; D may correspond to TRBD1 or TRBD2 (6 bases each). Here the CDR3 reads CASTQVGGTLAKNIQYF. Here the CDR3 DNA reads TGTGCCAGCACCCAAGTTGGCGGGACACTAGCCAAAAACATTCAGTACTTC.